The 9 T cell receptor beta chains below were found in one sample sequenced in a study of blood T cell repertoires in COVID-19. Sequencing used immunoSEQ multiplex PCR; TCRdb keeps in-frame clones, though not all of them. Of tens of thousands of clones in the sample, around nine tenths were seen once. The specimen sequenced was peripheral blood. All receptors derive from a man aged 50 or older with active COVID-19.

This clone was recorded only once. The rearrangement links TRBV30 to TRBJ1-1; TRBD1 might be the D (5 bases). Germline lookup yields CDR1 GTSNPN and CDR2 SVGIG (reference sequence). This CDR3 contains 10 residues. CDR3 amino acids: CAGVRTEAFF. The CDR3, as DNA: TGTGCAGGGGTTAGGACTGAAGCTTTCTTT.

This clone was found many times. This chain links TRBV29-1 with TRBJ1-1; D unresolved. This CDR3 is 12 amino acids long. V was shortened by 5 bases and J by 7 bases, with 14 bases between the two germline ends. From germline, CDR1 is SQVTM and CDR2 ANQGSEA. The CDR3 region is CSVNTLRGEAFF. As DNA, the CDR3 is TGCAGCGTTAATACCCTCCGGGGTGAAGCTTTCTTT.

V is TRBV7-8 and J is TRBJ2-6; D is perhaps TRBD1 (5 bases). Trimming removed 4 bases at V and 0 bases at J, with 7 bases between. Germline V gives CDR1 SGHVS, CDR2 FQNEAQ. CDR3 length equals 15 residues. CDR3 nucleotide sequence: TGTGCCAGCAGCTATGGGGCCTCTGGGGCCAACGTCCTGACTTTC. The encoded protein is CASSYGASGANVLTF. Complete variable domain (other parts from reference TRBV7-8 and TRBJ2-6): GAGVSQSPRYKVAKRGQDVALRCDPISGHVSLFWYQQALGQGPEFLTYFQNEAQLDKSGLPSDRFFAERPEGSVSTLKIQRTQQEDSAVYLCASSYGASGANVLTFGAGSRLTVL.

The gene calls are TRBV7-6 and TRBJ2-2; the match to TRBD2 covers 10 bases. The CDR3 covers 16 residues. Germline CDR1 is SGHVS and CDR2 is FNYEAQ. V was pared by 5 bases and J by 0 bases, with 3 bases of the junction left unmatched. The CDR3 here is CASSPSGGTNTGELFF. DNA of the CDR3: TGTGCCAGCAGCCCTAGCGGGGGAACGAACACCGGGGAGCTGTTTTTT.

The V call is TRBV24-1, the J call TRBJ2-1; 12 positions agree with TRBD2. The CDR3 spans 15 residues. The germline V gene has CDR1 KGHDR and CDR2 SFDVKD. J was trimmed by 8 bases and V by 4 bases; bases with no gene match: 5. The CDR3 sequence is CATSDPTSGGYEQFF. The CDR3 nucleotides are TGTGCCACCAGTGACCCGACTAGCGGGGGCTATGAGCAGTTCTTC.

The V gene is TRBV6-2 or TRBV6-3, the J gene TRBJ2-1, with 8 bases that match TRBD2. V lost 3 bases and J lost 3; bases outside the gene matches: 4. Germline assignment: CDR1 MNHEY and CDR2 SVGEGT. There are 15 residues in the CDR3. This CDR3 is CASSYSTSGYNEQFF. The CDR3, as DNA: TGTGCCAGCAGTTATAGTACTAGCGGCTACAATGAGCAGTTCTTC.

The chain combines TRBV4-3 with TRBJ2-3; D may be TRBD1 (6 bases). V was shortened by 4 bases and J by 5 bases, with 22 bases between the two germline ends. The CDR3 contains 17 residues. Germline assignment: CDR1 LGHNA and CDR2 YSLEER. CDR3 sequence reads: CASSPHSSGPTGDTQYF. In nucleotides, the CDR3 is TGCGCCAGCAGCCCCCATTCCAGCGGCCCGACAGGAGATACGCAGTATTTT.

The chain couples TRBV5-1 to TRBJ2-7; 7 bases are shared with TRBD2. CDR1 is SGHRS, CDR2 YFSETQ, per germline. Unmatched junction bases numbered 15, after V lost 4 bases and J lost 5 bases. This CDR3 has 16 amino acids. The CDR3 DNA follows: TGCGCCAGCAGCCTAACTTTGGGGGGAGGGCCAAACGAGCAGTACTTC. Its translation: CASSLTLGGGPNEQYF.

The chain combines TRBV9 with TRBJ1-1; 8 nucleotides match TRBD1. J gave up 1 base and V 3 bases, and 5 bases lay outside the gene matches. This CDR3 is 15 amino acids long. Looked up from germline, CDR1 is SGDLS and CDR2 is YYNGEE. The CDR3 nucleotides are TGTGCCAGCAGCGGCCTCAGGGGGCCGAACACTGAAGCTTTCTTT. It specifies CASSGLRGPNTEAFF.